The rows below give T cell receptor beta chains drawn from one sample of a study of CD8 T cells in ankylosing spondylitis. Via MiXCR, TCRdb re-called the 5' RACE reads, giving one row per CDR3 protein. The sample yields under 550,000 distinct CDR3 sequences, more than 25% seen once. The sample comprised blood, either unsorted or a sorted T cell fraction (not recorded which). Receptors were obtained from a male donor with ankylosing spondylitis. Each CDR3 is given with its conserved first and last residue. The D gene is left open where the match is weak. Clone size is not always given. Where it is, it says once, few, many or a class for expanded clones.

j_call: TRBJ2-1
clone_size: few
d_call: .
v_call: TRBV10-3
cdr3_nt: TGTGCCATCAGTGAGCGGGCCAGCTCCTACAATGAGCAGTTCTTC
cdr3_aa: CAISERASSYNEQFF

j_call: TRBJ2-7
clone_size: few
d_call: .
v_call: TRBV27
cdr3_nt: TGTGCCAGCAGCGACGCCGATACGAGAACCTACGAGCAGTACTTC
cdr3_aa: CASSDADTRTYEQYF

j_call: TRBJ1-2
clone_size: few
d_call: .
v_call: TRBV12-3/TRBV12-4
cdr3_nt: TGTGCCAGCAGTTTTGGGGTTGGCTACACCTTC
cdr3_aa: CASSFGVGYTF

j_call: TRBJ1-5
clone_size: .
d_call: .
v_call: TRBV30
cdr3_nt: TGTGCCTGGAGGGACAGCTTCAATCAGCCCCAGCATTTT
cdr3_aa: CAWRDSFNQPQHF

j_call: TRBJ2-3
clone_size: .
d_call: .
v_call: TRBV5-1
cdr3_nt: TGCGCCAGCAGCACCGGGACCCCCGGGGATACGCAGTATTTT
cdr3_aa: CASSTGTPGDTQYF

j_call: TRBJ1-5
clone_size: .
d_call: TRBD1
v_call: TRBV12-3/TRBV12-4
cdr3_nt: TGTGCCAGCAGTCCGACAGGGGGGGGGACGGGGCCCCAGCATTTT
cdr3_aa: CASSPTGGGTGPQHF

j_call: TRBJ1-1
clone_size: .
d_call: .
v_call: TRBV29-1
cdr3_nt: TGCAGCGTCGCGGGCCAAGGGAAGAACACTGAAGCTTTCTTT
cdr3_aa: CSVAGQGKNTEAFF

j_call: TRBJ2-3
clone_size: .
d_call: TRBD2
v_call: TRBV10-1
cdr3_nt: TGCGCCAGCAGTGGCCCTACTAGCGGGAGGCCCCGAGACTTCACAGATACGCAGTATTTT
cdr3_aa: CASSGPTSGRPRDFTDTQYF

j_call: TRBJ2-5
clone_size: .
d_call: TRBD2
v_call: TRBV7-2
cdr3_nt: TGTGCCAGCAGCTTCCCCGGGAGGGAGACCCAGTACTTC
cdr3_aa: CASSFPGRETQYF

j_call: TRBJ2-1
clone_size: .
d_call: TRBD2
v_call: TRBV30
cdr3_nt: TGTGCCTGGAGTGTAAGTCGCGAGAGCGGGGGTTTCTACAATGAGCAGTTCTTC
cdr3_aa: CAWSVSRESGGFYNEQFF

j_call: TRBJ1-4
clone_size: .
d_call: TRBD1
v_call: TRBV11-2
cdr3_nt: TGTGCCAGAAGCCTAGGACAGGGGGCTGAAAAACTGTTTTTT
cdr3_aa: CARSLGQGAEKLFF

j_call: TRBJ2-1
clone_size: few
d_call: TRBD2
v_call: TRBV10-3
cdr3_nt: TGTGCCATCAGCACTAGCGCCGAGTTCAATGAGCAGTTCTTC
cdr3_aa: CAISTSAEFNEQFF

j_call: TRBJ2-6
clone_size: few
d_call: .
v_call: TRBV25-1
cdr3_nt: TGTGCCAGCAGAGACAGTCTGACGGCCAACGTCCTGACTTTC
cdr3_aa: CASRDSLTANVLTF

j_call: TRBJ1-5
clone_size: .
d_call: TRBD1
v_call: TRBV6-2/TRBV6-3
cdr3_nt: TGTGCCAGCAGTTTGGACAGGACCAATCAGCCCCAGCATTTT
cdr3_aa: CASSLDRTNQPQHF